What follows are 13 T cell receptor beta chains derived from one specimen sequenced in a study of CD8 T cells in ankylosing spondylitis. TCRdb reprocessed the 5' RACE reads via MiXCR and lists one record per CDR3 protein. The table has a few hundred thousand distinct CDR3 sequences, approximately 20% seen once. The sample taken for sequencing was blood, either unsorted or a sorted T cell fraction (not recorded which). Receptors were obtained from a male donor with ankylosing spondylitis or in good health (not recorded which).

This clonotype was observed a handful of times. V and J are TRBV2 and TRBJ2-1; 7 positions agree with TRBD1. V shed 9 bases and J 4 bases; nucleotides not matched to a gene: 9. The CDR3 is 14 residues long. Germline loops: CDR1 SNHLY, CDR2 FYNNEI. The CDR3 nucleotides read TGTGCCAGAAAGGCGGACAGGTTTTACAATGAGCAGTTCTTC. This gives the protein CARKADRFYNEQFF.

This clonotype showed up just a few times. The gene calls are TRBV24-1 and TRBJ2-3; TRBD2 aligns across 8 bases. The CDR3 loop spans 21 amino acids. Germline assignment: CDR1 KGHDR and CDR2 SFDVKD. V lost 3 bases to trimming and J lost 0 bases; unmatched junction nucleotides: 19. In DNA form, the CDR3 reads TGTGCCACCAGTGATGCTCAGCGGGGGCCGAGAGGAACCTTTAGCACAGATACGCAGTATTTT. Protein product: CATSDAQRGPRGTFSTDTQYF.

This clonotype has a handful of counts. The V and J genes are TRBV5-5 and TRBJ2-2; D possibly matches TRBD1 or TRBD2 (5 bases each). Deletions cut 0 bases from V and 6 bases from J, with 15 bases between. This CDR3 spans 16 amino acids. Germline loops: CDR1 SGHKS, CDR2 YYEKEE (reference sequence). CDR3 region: CASSLDVGEYSGELFF. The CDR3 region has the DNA TGTGCCAGCAGCTTGGATGTAGGGGAGTATTCCGGGGAGCTGTTTTTT. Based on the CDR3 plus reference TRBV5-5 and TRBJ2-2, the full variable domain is DAGVTQSPTHLIKTRGQQVTLRCSPISGHKSVSWYQQVLGQGPQFIFQYYEKEERGRGNFPDRFSARQFPNYSSELNVNALLLGDSALYLCASSLDVGEYSGELFFGEGSRLTVL.

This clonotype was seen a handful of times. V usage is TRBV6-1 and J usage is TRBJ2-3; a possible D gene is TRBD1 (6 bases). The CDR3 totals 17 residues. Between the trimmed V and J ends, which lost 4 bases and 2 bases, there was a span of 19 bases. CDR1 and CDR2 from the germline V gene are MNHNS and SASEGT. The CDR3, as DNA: TGTGCCAGCAGTGTCCTCGGGGCAGGGGAATACACAGATACGCAGTATTTT. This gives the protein CASSVLGAGEYTDTQYF.

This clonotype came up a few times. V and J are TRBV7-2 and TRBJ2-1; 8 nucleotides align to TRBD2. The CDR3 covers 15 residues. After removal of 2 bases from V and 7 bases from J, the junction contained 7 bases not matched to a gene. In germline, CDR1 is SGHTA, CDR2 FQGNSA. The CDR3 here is CASSLLRGAQNEQFF. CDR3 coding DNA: TGTGCCAGCAGCTTACTGCGGGGGGCGCAGAATGAGCAGTTCTTC. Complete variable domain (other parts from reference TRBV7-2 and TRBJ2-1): GAGVSQSPSNKVTEKGKDVELRCDPISGHTALYWYRQSLGQGLEFLIYFQGNSAPDKSGLPSDRFSAERTGGSVSTLTIQRTQQEDSAVYLCASSLLRGAQNEQFFGPGTRLTVL.

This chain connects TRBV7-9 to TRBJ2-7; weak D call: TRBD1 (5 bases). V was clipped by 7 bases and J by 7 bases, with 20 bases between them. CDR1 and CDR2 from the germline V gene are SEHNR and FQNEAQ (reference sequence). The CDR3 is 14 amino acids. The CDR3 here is CASTAYQGVKEQYF. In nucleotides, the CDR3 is TGTGCCAGCACCGCGTACCAGGGTGTCAAGGAGCAGTACTTC.

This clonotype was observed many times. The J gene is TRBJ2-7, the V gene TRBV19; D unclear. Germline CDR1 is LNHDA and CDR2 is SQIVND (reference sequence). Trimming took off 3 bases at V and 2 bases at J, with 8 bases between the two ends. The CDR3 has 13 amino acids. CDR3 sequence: CASSMDGTYEQYF. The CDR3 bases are TGTGCCAGTAGTATGGACGGCACCTACGAGCAGTACTTC.

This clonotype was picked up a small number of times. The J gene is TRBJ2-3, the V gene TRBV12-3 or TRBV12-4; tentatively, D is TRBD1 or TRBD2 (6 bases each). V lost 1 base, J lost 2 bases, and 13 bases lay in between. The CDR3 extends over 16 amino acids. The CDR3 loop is CASSLVGGYPTDTQYF. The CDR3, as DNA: TGTGCCAGCAGTTTAGTCGGGGGCTACCCCACAGATACGCAGTATTTT.

The CDR3 bases are TGTGCCAGCAGTGACCTCCGTCCGGACGGAGCCTACGAGCAGTACTTC. Encoded protein: CASSDLRPDGAYEQYF. The chain recombines TRBV25-1 with TRBJ2-7; D unresolved. The V end was cut by 3 bases, the J end by 2 bases, with 17 bases between. There are 16 residues in the CDR3. Germline assignment: CDR1 MGHDK and CDR2 SYGVNS.

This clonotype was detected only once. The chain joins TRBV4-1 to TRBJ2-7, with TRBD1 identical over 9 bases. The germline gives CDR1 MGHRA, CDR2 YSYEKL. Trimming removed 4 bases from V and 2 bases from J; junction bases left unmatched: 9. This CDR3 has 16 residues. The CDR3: CASSLEPGTGTYEQYF. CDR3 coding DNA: TGCGCCAGCAGCCTTGAACCCGGGACAGGGACCTACGAGCAGTACTTC.

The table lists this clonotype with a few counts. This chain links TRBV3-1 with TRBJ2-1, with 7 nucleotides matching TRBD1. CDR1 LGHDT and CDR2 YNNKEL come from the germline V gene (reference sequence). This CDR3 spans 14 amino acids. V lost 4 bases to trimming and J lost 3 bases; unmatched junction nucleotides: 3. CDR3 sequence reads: CASSPWDSYNEQFF. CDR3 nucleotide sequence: TGTGCCAGCAGCCCCTGGGACAGCTACAATGAGCAGTTCTTC.

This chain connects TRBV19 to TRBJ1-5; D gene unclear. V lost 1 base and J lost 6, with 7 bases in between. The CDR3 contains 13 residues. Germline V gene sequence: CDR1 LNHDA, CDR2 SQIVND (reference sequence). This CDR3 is CASSIASIQPQHF. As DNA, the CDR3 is TGTGCCAGTAGTATAGCGTCGATTCAGCCCCAGCATTTT.

CDR3 protein: CASSFFTGPSYEQYF. CDR3 nucleotide sequence: TGTGCCAGCAGCTTCTTTACAGGCCCCTCCTACGAGCAGTACTTC. The chain links TRBV7-6 to TRBJ2-7, with a tentative D call TRBD1 (5 bases). V lost 3 bases and J lost 0, with 12 bases in between. The length of the CDR3 is 15 residues. Germline V lookup: CDR1 SGHVS, CDR2 FNYEAQ.